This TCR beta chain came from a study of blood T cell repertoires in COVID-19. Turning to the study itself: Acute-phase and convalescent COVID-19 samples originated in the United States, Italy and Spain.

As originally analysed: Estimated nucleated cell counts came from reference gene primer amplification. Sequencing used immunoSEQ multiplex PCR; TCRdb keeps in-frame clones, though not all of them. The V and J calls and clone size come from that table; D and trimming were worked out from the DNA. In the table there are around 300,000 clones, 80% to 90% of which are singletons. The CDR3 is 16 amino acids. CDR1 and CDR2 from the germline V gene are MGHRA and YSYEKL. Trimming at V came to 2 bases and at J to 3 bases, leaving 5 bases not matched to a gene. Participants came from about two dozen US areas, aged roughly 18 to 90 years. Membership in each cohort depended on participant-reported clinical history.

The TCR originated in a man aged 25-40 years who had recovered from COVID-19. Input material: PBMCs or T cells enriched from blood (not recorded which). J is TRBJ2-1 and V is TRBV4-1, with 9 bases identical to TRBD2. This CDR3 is CASSQSSGAIYNEQFF. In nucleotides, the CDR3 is TGCGCCAGCAGCCAATCTAGCGGGGCGATCTACAATGAGCAGTTCTTC.